Listed here are 16 T cell receptor beta chains from one sample, sequenced in a study of OX40 agonist ivuxolimab in advanced cancers. Using immunoSEQ multiplex PCR, the repertoire was profiled, and TCRdb retains in-frame clones only, with some absent. The table includes 71,000 or so clones, about 81% detected once. The source material was CD4+ or CD8+ T cells sorted from blood, sampled in a trial of the OX40 agonist ivuxolimab. The origin of the receptors is an adult with an advanced solid tumor such as melanoma, head and neck, liver or kidney cancer.

The rearrangement uses TRBV7-2 and TRBJ1-1; D is undetermined. The germline gives CDR1 SGHTA, CDR2 FQGNSA. This CDR3 is built from 13 residues. V was pared by 1 base and J by 8 bases, with 11 bases between. CDR3 residues: CASSLVASGEAFF. CDR3 nucleotide sequence: TGTGCCAGCAGCTTAGTTGCCTCCGGCGAAGCTTTCTTT. The complete variable domain, with remaining parts taken from reference TRBV7-2 and TRBJ1-1, reads GAGVSQSPSNKVTEKGKDVELRCDPISGHTALYWYRQSLGQGLEFLIYFQGNSAPDKSGLPSDRFSAERTGGSVSTLTIQRTQQEDSAVYLCASSLVASGEAFFGQGTRLTVV.

This clone was seen a few times. The V call is TRBV7-9, the J call TRBJ2-7; the D is unclear. The CDR3 covers 11 residues. V was clipped by 2 bases and J by 5 bases, with 4 bases between them. CDR1 and CDR2 (germline): SEHNR, FQNEAQ (reference sequence). CDR3 sequence: CASSLMHEQYF. In DNA, the CDR3 is TGTGCCAGCAGCTTAATGCACGAGCAGTACTTC.

V and J are TRBV7-9 and TRBJ2-2; D perhaps matches TRBD2 (6 bases). The V end lost 5 bases, the J end lost 5 bases, and 15 bases lay between the germline ends. Germline V gene data show CDR1 as SEHNR and CDR2 as FQNEAQ (reference sequence). The CDR3 covers 15 residues. DNA of the CDR3: TGTGCCAGCAGCCCACCGGGGGTGTCGACCGGGGAGCTGTTTTTT. Protein: CASSPPGVSTGELFF. The full variable domain, with the rest looked up from reference TRBV7-9 and TRBJ2-2, is DTGVSQNPRHKITKRGQNVTFRCDPISEHNRLYWYRQTLGQGPEFLTYFQNEAQLEKSRLLSDRFSAERPKGSFSTLEIQRTEQGDSAMYLCASSPPGVSTGELFFGEGSRLTVL.

The chain couples TRBV2 to TRBJ1-1; the match to TRBD1 covers 10 bases. Trimming took 7 bases from V and 11 from J; bases not matched to a gene: 4. The germline V gene encodes CDR1 SNHLY and CDR2 FYNNEI. This CDR3 has 11 residues. The CDR3 loop reads CASTPGQGAFF. CDR3 nucleotides: TGTGCCAGCACCCCGGGACAGGGGGCTTTCTTT. Based on the CDR3 plus reference TRBV2 and TRBJ1-1, the full variable domain is EPEVTQTPSHQVTQMGQEVILRCVPISNHLYFYWYRQILGQKVEFLVSFYNNEISEKSEIFDDQFSVERPDGSNFTLKIRSTKLEDSAMYFCASTPGQGAFFGQGTRLTVV.

The chain's CDR3 is CSVARDRDGYTF. CDR3 DNA: TGCAGCGTTGCCCGGGACAGAGATGGCTACACCTTC. The V and J genes are TRBV29-1 and TRBJ1-2; 7 nucleotides match TRBD1. From germline, CDR1 is SQVTM and CDR2 ANQGSEA. The CDR3 runs 12 residues. The V gene end was trimmed by 4 bases and the J gene end by 6 bases; junction bases not matched to a gene: 5.

Comment on this clone: At one boundary the junction diverges from the germline segment, which might be a read error. The chain uses TRBV7-9 and TRBJ1-2, with 7 bases aligning to TRBD1. The V gene's germline CDR1 is SEHNR and CDR2 FQNEAQ (reference sequence). This CDR3 is 15 amino acids long. The CDR3 loop is CASSLGVGGLEGYTF. CDR3 DNA: TGTGCCAGCAGTTTAGGGGTAGGGGGCTTAGAAGGCTACACCTTC.

The V call is TRBV28, the J call TRBJ2-5; 7 bases fit TRBD1. Germline V gene lookup returns CDR1 MDHEN and CDR2 SYDVKM. CDR3 length: 14 residues. After removal of 7 bases from V and 2 bases from J, the junction contained 7 bases not matched to a gene. CDR3 region: CASIAGTAQETQYF. In nucleotides, the CDR3 is TGTGCCAGCATCGCCGGGACAGCTCAAGAGACCCAGTACTTC.

The chain uses TRBV7-6 and TRBJ1-1; D is unclear. There are 12 residues in the CDR3. Germline V CDR1 and CDR2: SGHVS, FNYEAQ. Trimming took off 5 bases at V and 1 base at J, with 5 bases between the two ends. CDR3 loop: CASSNPNTEAFF. CDR3 DNA sequence: TGTGCCAGCAGCAACCCGAACACTGAAGCTTTCTTT. Full variable domain (rest looked up from reference TRBV7-6 and TRBJ1-1): GAGVSQSPRYKVTKRGQDVALRCDPISGHVSLYWYRQALGQGPEFLTYFNYEAQQDKSGLPNDRFSAERPEGSISTLTIQRTEQRDSAMYRCASSNPNTEAFFGQGTRLTVV.

V gene TRBV2 combines with J gene TRBJ2-6; D gene ambiguous. Germline CDR1 is SNHLY and CDR2 is FYNNEI. V lost 2 bases and J 1 base, leaving 3 bases between the germline ends. This CDR3 has 14 amino acids. For the CDR3, the DNA is TGTGCCAGCAGTGAACGGTCTGGGGCCAACGTCCTGACTTTC. It translates to CASSERSGANVLTF. Variable domain in full (rest from reference TRBV2 and TRBJ2-6): EPEVTQTPSHQVTQMGQEVILRCVPISNHLYFYWYRQILGQKVEFLVSFYNNEISEKSEIFDDQFSVERPDGSNFTLKIRSTKLEDSAMYFCASSERSGANVLTFGAGSRLTVL.

This clone has more than one count but fewer than ten. This chain connects TRBV6-5 to TRBJ2-3; D unclear. Trimming removed 7 bases at V and 3 bases at J, with 11 bases between. Germline V gene lookup returns CDR1 MNHEY and CDR2 SVGAGI. The CDR3 consists of 13 residues. The CDR3 nucleotides read TGTGCCAGCAATGCACCCGGGACAGATACGCAGTATTTT. It encodes CASNAPGTDTQYF.

CDR3 sequence (DNA): TGTGCCAGTACCTCCCCTAGTACAACTGAAGCTTTCTTT. Residues: CASTSPSTTEAFF. The chain carries TRBV19 and TRBJ1-1; D remains ambiguous. Trimming stripped 7 bases from V and 5 bases from J, with 14 bases between. CDR1 is LNHDA, CDR2 SQIVND, per germline (reference sequence). The CDR3 contains 13 residues.

The gene calls are TRBV18 and TRBJ1-1, with a weak D call TRBD1 (5 bases). Trimming stripped 2 bases from V and 8 bases from J, with 18 bases between. CDR1 and CDR2 from the germline V gene are KGHSH and LQKENI. The CDR3 extends over 15 amino acids. CDR3 region: CASSPMGEIGDEAFF. DNA for the CDR3: TGTGCCAGCTCACCAATGGGGGAAATAGGCGACGAAGCTTTCTTT.

The rearrangement joins TRBV4-3 to TRBJ1-5; 8 positions agree with TRBD1. V trimming: 0 bases; J trimming: 0 bases; junction bases outside the gene matches: 13. Germline V gives CDR1 LGHNA, CDR2 YSLEER. This CDR3 comprises 20 residues. In nucleotides, the CDR3 is TGCGCCAGCAGCCAAGATTTCTTCCTAAGGACAGGGACTAGCAATCAGCCCCAGCATTTT. Encoded protein: CASSQDFFLRTGTSNQPQHF.

The chain uses TRBV19 and TRBJ1-1, with unresolved D. Germline lookup yields CDR1 LNHDA and CDR2 SQIVND (reference sequence). Trimming took off 5 bases at V and 0 bases at J, with 7 bases between the two ends. The CDR3 totals 13 residues. The CDR3 loop is CASSLQMNTEAFF. CDR3 DNA: TGTGCCAGTAGTCTACAGATGAACACTGAAGCTTTCTTT.

This clone was seen just once. The V and J genes are TRBV2 and TRBJ2-5; the D gene is possibly TRBD2 (5 bases). Trimming pared 2 bases from V and 3 bases from J, leaving 7 bases between. Germline CDR1 is SNHLY and CDR2 is FYNNEI. The CDR3 contains 13 residues. The CDR3 region has the DNA TGTGCCAGCAGTGAAATGAGGGAAGAGACCCAGTACTTC. Translation: CASSEMREETQYF.

The chain carries TRBV4-3 and TRBJ2-5, with unresolved D. With 1 base removed from V and 4 bases from J, the gap between germline ends came to 16 bases. Germline V gene sequence: CDR1 LGHNA, CDR2 YSLEER. CDR3 length: 16 residues. The CDR3 spells CASSQGAVGRGETQYF. In DNA, the CDR3 is TGCGCCAGCAGCCAAGGGGCGGTGGGAAGAGGAGAGACCCAGTACTTC.